One and the same sample provided the 10 T cell receptor beta chains below, sequenced in a study of regulatory T cells. Amplification used 52 TRBV primers and 13 TRBJ primers. Libraries were prepared by immunoSEQ multiplex PCR; TCRdb keeps only in-frame clonotypes and omits some of them. The sample has about 9,500 clones; 84% are singletons. Sequencing was done on a sample of CD8+ T cells sorted from blood. All receptors derive from a person under 30 with CD3G deficiency.

The V gene is TRBV6-1, the J gene TRBJ2-7; weak D call: TRBD2 (5 bases). V lost 3 bases to trimming and J lost 2 bases, with 14 bases between them. CDR3 length: 15 residues. In germline, CDR1 is MNHNS, CDR2 SASEGT. In DNA, the CDR3 is TGTGCCAGCAGTGAGGGATGGGGAGCCCCCTACGAGCAGTACTTC. It codes for CASSEGWGAPYEQYF.

This clone was picked up one time. This rearrangement joins TRBV7-9 to TRBJ2-1, with no clear D. The CDR3 consists of 12 residues. Germline V gives CDR1 SEHNR, CDR2 FQNEAQ (reference sequence). The V end was cut by 4 bases, the J end by 9 bases, with 10 bases between. The CDR3 DNA is TGTGCCAGCAGCTACGACGGTCGTGAGCAGTTCTTC. Protein: CASSYDGREQFF.

The chain has TRBV10-2 and TRBJ2-7; D perhaps matches TRBD2 (5 bases). CDR3 size: 14 residues. Germline V gene sequence: CDR1 WSHSY, CDR2 SAAADI. The V end was cut by 2 bases, the J end by 5 bases, with 13 bases between. The CDR3 reads CASSEGFSGNEQYF. The CDR3 DNA sequence: TGCGCCAGCAGTGAGGGCTTCTCGGGGAACGAGCAGTACTTC.

The V gene is TRBV10-2, the J gene TRBJ2-3, with 7 bases aligning to TRBD2. Germline V CDR1 and CDR2: WSHSY, SAAADI. The CDR3 has 14 residues. Trimming at V came to 7 bases and at J to 5 bases, leaving 9 bases not matched to a gene. The CDR3 DNA reads TGCGCCAGCACGGCGGGAGAGGGTATAGATACGCAGTATTTT. Its translation: CASTAGEGIDTQYF.

This chain connects TRBV27 to TRBJ2-1; perhaps D is TRBD1 or TRBD2 (5 bases each). Germline V CDR1 and CDR2: MNHEY, SMNVEV (reference sequence). The CDR3 covers 13 residues. Trimming stripped 2 bases from V and 7 bases from J, with 9 bases between. The CDR3 sequence: CASSLNWGNEQFF. CDR3 DNA: TGTGCCAGCAGTTTAAATTGGGGGAATGAGCAGTTCTTC.

The V and J genes are TRBV27 and TRBJ2-1, with 8 nucleotides matching TRBD2. The CDR3 is made up of 15 amino acids. Germline values: CDR1 MNHEY, CDR2 SMNVEV (reference sequence). V gave up 5 bases and J gave up 2 bases; unmatched junction bases: 5. This chain's CDR3 is CASSLRGGAYNEQFF. The CDR3 DNA reads as TGTGCCAGCAGTCTTCGGGGGGGAGCCTACAATGAGCAGTTCTTC.

The V call is TRBV10-3, the J call TRBJ2-7; 10 nucleotides line up with TRBD1. This CDR3 has 15 residues. Germline V lookup: CDR1 ENHRY, CDR2 SYGVKD. Unmatched junction bases numbered 7, after V lost 2 bases and J lost 6 bases. This chain's CDR3 is CAISEGAGTGVEQYF. In nucleotides, the CDR3 is TGTGCCATCAGTGAGGGGGCCGGGACAGGGGTCGAGCAGTACTTC.

The V and J genes are TRBV7-2 and TRBJ2-6, with D uncertain. Germline CDR1 reads SGHTA; CDR2 reads FQGNSA. Trimming took off 5 bases at V and 4 bases at J, with 6 bases between the two ends. The CDR3 runs 13 residues. CDR3 sequence: CASSRRGANVLTF. The CDR3 DNA reads TGTGCCAGCAGCCGCAGGGGGGCCAACGTCCTGACTTTC.

The chain carries TRBV28 and TRBJ2-5, with 9 bases that match TRBD1. The tail of the sequence fits TRBJ2-7 better, so the J call may be wrong. The CDR3 contains 16 residues. Germline V CDR1 and CDR2: MDHEN, SYDVKM. For the CDR3, the DNA is TGTGCCAGCAGTTTACCCGGGGACAGGGATCTTTCCGAGCAGTACTTC. Its translation is CASSLPGDRDLSEQYF.

The DNA for the CDR3 is TGCGCCAGCAGCCAAGTGGGCACAGGGCACGAGCAGTACTTC. This sequence encodes CASSQVGTGHEQYF. The rearrangement joins TRBV4-1 to TRBJ2-7, with TRBD1 as a possible D gene (6 bases). In germline, CDR1 is MGHRA, CDR2 YSYEKL. V lost 1 base and J 5 bases, leaving 12 bases between the germline ends. This CDR3 comprises 14 residues.